A selection of T cell receptor beta chains follows, all from one sample in a study of cytomegalovirus exposure and HLA in healthy donors. The method was immunoSEQ multiplex PCR; TCRdb's version includes in-frame clones alone and lacks a portion of them. This sample has under 200,000 clones, with 80% to 90% found just once. The sequencing input was PBMCs. The receptors derive from a young man in good health and CMV-seropositive. Each CDR3 is given with its conserved first and last residue. A D gene is named only where the DNA matches it firmly. Rows may omit the clone size; those that give it use once, few, many or a size class.

CDR3 protein	CDR3 DNA	D gene	V gene	J gene	clone size
CASSPLAGATNTGELFF	TGTGCCAGCAGCCCATTAGCGGGGGCGACGAACACCGGGGAGCTGTTTTTT	TRBD2	TRBV7-7	TRBJ2-2	-
CASRSRGQETQYF	TGTGCCAGCAGATCGCGGGGCCAAGAGACCCAGTACTTC	-	TRBV7-2	TRBJ2-5	-
CASSLGQGYNEQFF	TGTGCCAGCAGCTTGGGACAGGGATACAATGAGCAGTTCTTC	TRBD1	TRBV5-8	TRBJ2-1	-
CASSQEAGIGELFF	TGTGCCAGCAGCCAAGAGGCGGGTATCGGGGAGCTGTTTTTT	-	TRBV14	TRBJ2-2	-
CASSFRDRGYEQYF	TGCGCCAGCAGCTTCCGGGACAGGGGCTACGAGCAGTACTTC	TRBD1	TRBV4-1	TRBJ2-7	-
CASSQVWGSSSPLHF	TGTGCCAGCAGCCAAGTTTGGGGCAGCAGTTCACCCCTCCACTTT	-	TRBV14	TRBJ1-6	-
CASSIGTSGGTGGELFF	TGTGCCAGTAGTATCGGGACTAGCGGGGGTACTGGCGGGGAGCTGTTTTTT	TRBD2	TRBV19	TRBJ2-2	once
CASSVGLAIRSSYEQYF	TGTGCCAGCAGTGTCGGACTAGCCATTAGGAGCTCCTACGAGCAGTACTTC	TRBD2	TRBV2	TRBJ2-7	-
CASSLGAGTGVSGYTF	TGTGCCAGCAGCTTAGGGGCCGGGACAGGGGTTTCCGGCTACACCTTC	TRBD1	TRBV7-2	TRBJ1-2	once
CASTKLGGQFAFF	TGTGCCAGCACCAAACTAGGGGGACAGTTCGCTTTCTTT	TRBD1	TRBV6-6	TRBJ1-1	few
CASSPGPSTQETQYF	TGTGCCAGCAGCCCCGGGCCTAGCACCCAAGAGACCCAGTACTTC	-	TRBV7-6	TRBJ2-5	once
CASSFRLAYEQYF	TGTGCCAGCAGCTTTCGACTAGCCTACGAGCAGTACTTC	-	TRBV7-8	TRBJ2-7	-
CASSISGAANTEAFF	TGTGCCAGTAGTATCAGTGGGGCAGCTAACACTGAAGCTTTCTTT	-	TRBV19	TRBJ1-1	-
CSSRQGNQPQHF	TGTTCCAGCAGGCAGGGTAATCAGCCCCAGCATTTT	-	TRBV7-9	TRBJ1-5	-
CASQPETTLKTEAFF	TGTGCCAGCCAACCGGAGACCACCTTGAAAACTGAAGCTTTCTTT	-	TRBV2	TRBJ1-1	-
CASSSAGAETQYF	TGTGCCAGCAGTTCGGCAGGGGCGGAGACCCAGTACTTC	-	TRBV27	TRBJ2-5	-
CASSPDRASSGNTIYF	TGTGCCAGCAGCCCAGACAGGGCGTCCTCTGGAAACACCATATATTTT	TRBD1	TRBV2	TRBJ1-3	-
CASSGGANTGELFF	TGCGCCAGTAGCGGGGGGGCGAATACCGGGGAGCTGTTTTTT	TRBD2	TRBV5-1	TRBJ2-2	-
CASSPTWGLAGRWETQYF	TGTGCCAGCAGCCCTACATGGGGACTAGCGGGGAGGTGGGAGACCCAGTACTTC	TRBD2	TRBV14	TRBJ2-5	-
CASSRESYEEQYF	TGCGCCAGCAGCCGGGAGTCCTACGAAGAGCAGTACTTC	-	TRBV5-1	TRBJ2-7	-
CASSAKSIGQGFTDTQYF	TGTGCCAGCAGCGCCAAAAGCATAGGACAGGGGTTCACAGATACGCAGTATTTT	TRBD1	TRBV7-8	TRBJ2-3	-
CASSLGRPHQPQHF	TGTGCCAGCAGTTTAGGCAGGCCGCATCAGCCCCAGCATTTT	-	TRBV27	TRBJ1-5	-
CASSGTGTWTDTQYF	TGCGCCAGCAGCGGAACCGGGACTTGGACAGATACGCAGTATTTT	-	TRBV5-1	TRBJ2-3	-
CASSANFQTGGREKLFF	TGTGCCAGCAGTGCCAACTTCCAGACAGGGGGGAGGGAAAAACTGTTTTTT	TRBD1	TRBV27	TRBJ1-4	-
CASRPRGAGLYEQYF	TGTGCCAGCAGGCCGAGGGGTGCGGGACTATACGAGCAGTACTTC	TRBD2	TRBV5-4	TRBJ2-7	-
CASSEVGSLMNTEAFF	TGTGCCAGCAGTGAAGTAGGGAGCCTCATGAACACTGAAGCTTTCTTT	-	TRBV6-1	TRBJ1-1	-
CATGQGYGYTF	TGTGCCACCGGACAGGGTTATGGCTACACCTTC	TRBD1	TRBV10-3	TRBJ1-2	-
CASSERLAGGGETQYF	TGTGCCAGCAGTGAGAGGCTAGCGGGGGGTGGTGAGACCCAGTACTTC	TRBD2	TRBV2	TRBJ2-5	-
CSVTGQGAQANEKLFF	TGCAGCGTTACTGGACAGGGGGCGCAGGCTAATGAAAAACTGTTTTTT	TRBD1	TRBV29-1	TRBJ1-4	once
CASSLVAGNTIYF	TGTGCCAGCAGCTTAGTTGCGGGAAACACCATATATTTT	-	TRBV7-2	TRBJ1-3	-
CASSEYGTSSYEQYF	TGTGCCAGCAGCGAATACGGGACTAGCTCCTACGAGCAGTACTTC	TRBD2	TRBV6-5	TRBJ2-7	-
CASSLGGSGRGRAPYGYTF	TGTGCCAGCAGCTTGGGGGGAAGTGGAAGGGGCAGGGCGCCCTATGGCTACACCTTC	-	TRBV5-4	TRBJ1-2	-
CASSSNSGTRTAYEQYF	TGTGCCAGCAGCTCCAACTCCGGGACTCGAACCGCCTACGAGCAGTACTTC	-	TRBV7-9	TRBJ2-7	-
CASSASGGILNQPQHF	TGTGCCAGCAGTGCCTCTGGCGGAATCCTCAATCAGCCCCAGCATTTT	-	TRBV6-1	TRBJ1-5	-
CSVETEALYGYTF	TGCAGCGTTGAGACAGAAGCCCTCTATGGCTACACCTTC	-	TRBV29-1	TRBJ1-2	-
CASSTPGGGIYEQYF	TGTGCCAGCAGTACTCCGGGGGGGGGCATCTACGAGCAGTACTTC	TRBD2	TRBV5-4	TRBJ2-7	-
CASSLGGDGKSSGANVLTF	TGTGCCAGCAGCTTAGGGGGGGACGGGAAGAGCTCTGGGGCCAACGTCCTGACTTTC	-	TRBV7-2	TRBJ2-6	-
CASSIGRSSGNTIYF	TGTGCCAGTAGTATAGGCAGAAGCTCTGGAAACACCATATATTTT	-	TRBV19	TRBJ1-3	-
CASSLGLEETQYF	TGTGCCAGCAGTCTAGGACTCGAGGAGACCCAGTACTTC	-	TRBV2	TRBJ2-5	-
CAWSIPRDRGDEQYF	TGTGCCTGGAGTATCCCCCGGGACAGGGGCGACGAGCAGTACTTC	TRBD1	TRBV30	TRBJ2-7	-
CASSAGAYFADIQYF	TGTGCCAGCAGCGCAGGGGCCTACTTCGCGGACATTCAGTACTTC	-	TRBV7-2	TRBJ2-4	-
CASSEASWGPGETQYF	TGCGCCAGCAGCGAGGCCAGTTGGGGCCCTGGGGAGACCCAGTACTTC	-	TRBV5-1	TRBJ2-5	-
CASSLRQGAGETQYF	TGCGCCAGCAGCCTTCGACAGGGGGCGGGAGAGACCCAGTACTTC	TRBD1	TRBV4-1	TRBJ2-5	once
CASSVTSGGASNEQFF	TGTGCCAGTAGTGTGACTAGCGGGGGGGCCAGCAATGAGCAGTTCTTC	TRBD2	TRBV19	TRBJ2-1	-
CASRPTGTGWHEQYF	TGTGCCAGCAGACCCACCGGGACAGGGTGGCACGAGCAGTACTTC	TRBD1	TRBV6-5	TRBJ2-7	-
CAISEPDLRGAYQETQYF	TGTGCCATCAGTGAGCCGGACTTGCGGGGGGCATACCAAGAGACCCAGTACTTC	TRBD2	TRBV10-3	TRBJ2-5	few
CASSPTGLNSPLHF	TGCGCCAGCAGCCCAACAGGGTTAAATTCACCCCTCCACTTT	-	TRBV5-1	TRBJ1-6	-
CASSLGSYSNQPQHF	TGTGCCAGCAGCTTGGGCAGCTATAGCAATCAGCCCCAGCATTTT	-	TRBV11-2	TRBJ1-5	-
CASSLVRTRIETQYF	TGTGCCAGCAGCTTAGTTCGTACTAGGATTGAGACCCAGTACTTC	-	TRBV7-8	TRBJ2-5	-